A single count supports the clone carrying this T cell receptor (beta chain). A read error may explain this, as a much larger clone is one base away. The data stem from a study of T-cell reconstitution after alpha-beta-depleted transplantation in children. This CDR3 has 16 amino acids. Germline V lookup: CDR1 SGHVS, CDR2 FQNEAQ. Trimming removed 2 bases from V and 5 bases from J, with 16 bases in between. The library targeted TCRbeta and was prepared with unique molecular identifiers. TCRdb passed the PCR reads through MiXCR, listing each CDR3 protein once. Of about 540,000 distinct CDR3 sequences listed, 15% to 20% were seen once; the top ten hold 3.3%.

The rearrangement links TRBV7-8 to TRBJ2-1; D is ambiguous. This clonotype originated in a human donor who donated a stem cell graft to a child with acute lymphoblastic leukemia. The input for sequencing was PBMCs from the stem cell graft donor, taken from the stem cell graft. The DNA for the CDR3 is TGTGCCAGCAGCTTAAGGAGACGGACCGTCAACAATGAGCAGTTCTTC. It specifies CASSLRRRTVNNEQFF.